The source of this TCR beta chain is a study of blood T cell repertoires in COVID-19 (dated by TCRdb to between 2020 and 2021). About the full investigation: Collaborator samples came from the United States, Italy and Spain and covered acute and convalescent phases of COVID-19. The prospective study material was composed of cDNA or gDNA derived from T cells, B-cell-depleted T cells, or PBMCs. Where available, HLA class I and class II types were taken from metadata supplied by the sample provider and were not determined by assay-based typing. The repertoires were released in a freely available public database intended as a resource for research on the immune response to SARS-CoV-2. A de-identified subject ID, COVID-19 status, age in years and sex were almost always included in the sample metadata. The dataset comprised deeply sampled blood TCRbeta repertoires from subjects exposed to, actively infected with, or recovered from COVID-19. The samples were drawn from two sources: the first 160 participants of the ongoing ImmuneRACE study, and 950 to 1,500 subjects contributed by 6 global collaborators. Overall results and qualifications from the work: The amount of clinical and demographic metadata varied by source and participant and was provided uncurated.

Collaborating institutions collected whole blood in K2EDTA tubes following their own protocols. For TCRbeta analysis, collaborators shipped samples in one of three forms: frozen whole blood, isolated PBMCs, or DNA extracted from either of those sample types. TCRbeta CDR3 regions were amplified from genomic DNA using the immunoSEQ Assay, a bias-controlled multiplex PCR. As for the authors' bioinformatics: Nucleated cell counts per sample were estimated from amplification of reference gene primers within the assay. To quantify the absolute abundance of each unique TCRbeta CDR3 rearrangement, sequence reads were collapsed and filtered. For each sample, productive Simpson clonality was calculated as the square root of Simpson's diversity index across productive rearrangements. In its TCRdb copy, this immuneACCESS table keeps in-frame sequences only and misses some clones. Where compared with another copy, unresolved V genes explain less than half of these, and the others have no known cause. D and trimming come from the DNA, and the V and J calls and clone size come from that table. This sample lists approximately 90,000 clones; 86% were detected once. 0.95% to 1.5% of the sample is held by the ten biggest clonotypes.

Counted from cysteine to phenylalanine, this CDR3 has 15 amino acids. Only the CDR3 region is kept as DNA, spanning 45 bases read in frame from base 1. In the case of this clone: Its antigen target is currently unknown. No per-base quality is available; no much larger clone lies one base away.

The sequenced sample consisted of peripheral blood. Recombination linked TRBV21-1 to TRBJ2-3; TRBD1, the table's D call, was not compared with the DNA. TRBV21-1 is an annotated pseudogene. The receptor comes from an elderly man with active or convalescent COVID-19. The CDR3 region: CASSPGTGGPDTQYF. The nucleotide sequence reads as follows: TGTGCCAGCAGCCCTGGGACAGGGGGCCCAGATACGCAGTATTTT.